These T cell receptor beta chains were read from a single sample in a study of OX40 agonist ivuxolimab in advanced cancers. Assay used: immunoSEQ multiplex PCR; TCRdb lists only in-frame clones, some missing. Of approximately 70,000 clones listed, roughly 84% are singletons. The sample in question was CD4+ or CD8+ T cells sorted from blood, obtained in a trial of the OX40 agonist ivuxolimab. All receptors come from an adult with an advanced solid tumor such as melanoma, head and neck, liver or kidney cancer. Both conserved end residues are part of each CDR3. D genes are given only for firm matches. A row's size may be missing; if present it is once, few, many or a size class.

NA	NA	TRBV30	TRBJ1-3	TGTGCCTGGAGTACTGGAAACACCATATATTTT	CAWSTGNTIYF
NA	NA	TRBV2	TRBJ1-4	TGTGCCAGCCAGGGGTCAACTAATGAAAAACTGTTTTTT	CASQGSTNEKLFF
NA	NA	TRBV10-2	TRBJ2-7	TGCGCCAGCAGTTCCCTTACAGGCTACGAGCAGTACTTC	CASSSLTGYEQYF
NA	NA	TRBV27	TRBJ2-3	TGTGCCAGCAGTTTAGGGGTGACTACCTATACGCAGTATTTT	CASSLGVTTYTQYF
NA	NA	TRBV5-1	TRBJ1-2	TGCGCCAGCAGCTTGGAGCCGGGACTAAACTATGGCTACACCTTC	CASSLEPGLNYGYTF
TRBD1	NA	TRBV9	TRBJ1-5	TGTGCCAGCAGCGCGACAGGGGGCAATCAGCCCCAGCATTTT	CASSATGGNQPQHF
TRBD1	NA	TRBV19	TRBJ1-5	TGTGCCAGTATGACAGGGGGCGGGCATCAGCCCCAGCATTTT	CASMTGGGHQPQHF
NA	NA	TRBV30	TRBJ1-5	TGTGCCTGGAGTCCTGGGGTCCGCAATCAGCCCCAGCATTTT	CAWSPGVRNQPQHF
NA	NA	TRBV7-2	TRBJ1-1	TGTGCCAGCAGCTTAAAGGGGGGGATGAACACTGAAGCTTTCTTT	CASSLKGGMNTEAFF
NA	NA	TRBV19	TRBJ2-7	TGTGCCAAGGAGCCAGAAGTTGGATACGAGCAGTACTTC	CAKEPEVGYEQYF
NA	once	TRBV5-4	TRBJ2-3	TGTGCCAGCAGCATACCCGGGTTGAGAGGCGATACGCAGTATTTT	CASSIPGLRGDTQYF
TRBD1	NA	TRBV5-1	TRBJ2-7	TGCGCCAGCAGCTTGACCCTAGGGACAGTGGACTACGAGCAGTACTTC	CASSLTLGTVDYEQYF
TRBD1	NA	TRBV4-2	TRBJ2-1	TGTGCCAGCAGCCAAGCCGAGACAGGGGACTACAATGAGCAGTTCTTC	CASSQAETGDYNEQFF
NA	NA	TRBV6-6	TRBJ2-7	TGTGCCAGCAGTTCAGGGGGAGGAGGAACCTACGAGCAGTACTTC	CASSSGGGGTYEQYF
NA	once	TRBV5-1	TRBJ2-7	TGCGCCAGCCGTTTGTGGGGGGCCAACGAGCAGTACTTC	CASRLWGANEQYF
NA	few	TRBV5-6	TRBJ1-2	TGTGCCAGCAGCTTGGGGCCGGGGGGAAACTATGGCTACACCTTC	CASSLGPGGNYGYTF
NA	NA	TRBV7-7	TRBJ2-2	TGTGCCAGCTCCCGCGGGAACACCGGGGAGCTGTTTTTT	CASSRGNTGELFF
NA	NA	TRBV5-1	TRBJ2-7	TGCGCCAGCAGCTTGATAGGTTACTCCGAGCAGTACTTC	CASSLIGYSEQYF
TRBD1	NA	TRBV28	TRBJ1-5	TGTGCCAGCAGTTTTACAGGGGCATTCAATCAGCCCCAGCATTTT	CASSFTGAFNQPQHF
NA	NA	TRBV5-1	TRBJ1-2	TGCGCCAGCAGCTTGTCGGCTAACTATGGCTACACCTTC	CASSLSANYGYTF
TRBD2	NA	TRBV13	TRBJ2-1	TGTGCCAGCAGCCGTGGGGGCGGGGGGCTCTACAATGAGCAGTTCTTC	CASSRGGGGLYNEQFF
NA	few	TRBV30	TRBJ2-7	TGTGCCTGGGAGATCGGGGCCGAGCAGTACTTC	CAWEIGAEQYF
NA	NA	TRBV27	TRBJ1-2	TGTGCCAGCAGTTTACCCGTCACAGGGAACTATGGCTACACCTTC	CASSLPVTGNYGYTF
NA	NA	TRBV7-8	TRBJ2-7	TGTGCCAGCAACTTAGGGGACGGACCATACGAGCAGTACTTC	CASNLGDGPYEQYF
NA	once	TRBV2	TRBJ1-6	TGTGCCAGTCTTCCGGGACACCGAAATTCACCCCTCCACTTT	CASLPGHRNSPLHF
TRBD1	NA	TRBV19	TRBJ1-2	TGTGCCAGTAGTATAGTCCCCGGGACAGGGGGCTATGGCTACACCTTC	CASSIVPGTGGYGYTF
TRBD1	few	TRBV18	TRBJ1-1	TGTGCCAGCTCACGGGGACAGGGGGAAACTGAAGCTTTCTTT	CASSRGQGETEAFF
NA	NA	TRBV11-2	TRBJ2-7	TGTGCCAGCAGCGGCAGGGGATACGAGCAGTACTTC	CASSGRGYEQYF
NA	NA	TRBV18	TRBJ2-1	TGTGCCAGCTCACCGGAGAGCTATGAGCAGTTCTTC	CASSPESYEQFF